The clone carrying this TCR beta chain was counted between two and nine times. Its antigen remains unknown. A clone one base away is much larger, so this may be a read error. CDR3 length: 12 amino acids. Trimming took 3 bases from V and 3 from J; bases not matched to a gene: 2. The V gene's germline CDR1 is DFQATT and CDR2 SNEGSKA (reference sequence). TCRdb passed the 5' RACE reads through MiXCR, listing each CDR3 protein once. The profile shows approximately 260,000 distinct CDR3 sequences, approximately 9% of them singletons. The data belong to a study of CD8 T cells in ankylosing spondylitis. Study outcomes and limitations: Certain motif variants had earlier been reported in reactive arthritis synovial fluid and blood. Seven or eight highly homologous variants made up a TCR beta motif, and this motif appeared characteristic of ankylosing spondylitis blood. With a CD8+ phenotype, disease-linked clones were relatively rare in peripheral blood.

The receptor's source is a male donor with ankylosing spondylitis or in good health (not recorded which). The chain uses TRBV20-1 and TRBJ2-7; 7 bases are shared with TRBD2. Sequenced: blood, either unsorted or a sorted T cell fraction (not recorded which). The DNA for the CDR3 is TGCAGTGCTAGTGGCGGGGGCTACGAGCAGTACTTC. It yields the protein CSASGGGYEQYF.